The 27 T cell receptor beta chains reported below all come from one sample, sequenced in a study of identical twins. Each CDR3 protein is one row after TCRdb ran MiXCR on the 5' RACE reads. The sample lists about 490,000 distinct CDR3 sequences; roughly 15% were seen once. The same data also went into a second study, on yellow fever vaccine responses in identical twins.

The sequenced sample consisted of CD4+ T cells sorted from blood. The receptors stem from a woman under 30 in good health.

The chain uses TRBV10-3 and TRBJ2-5, with D tentatively TRBD2 (6 bases). The CDR3 extends over 14 amino acids. Germline CDR1 reads ENHRY; CDR2 reads SYGVKD. Trimming removed 3 bases at V and 0 bases at J, with 8 bases between. CDR3 DNA sequence: TGTGCCATCAGTGATGCGGGGAACCAAGAGACCCAGTACTTC. It codes for CAISDAGNQETQYF.

This clonotype was seen more than once but under ten times. The rearrangement joins TRBV5-1 to TRBJ2-1; TRBD2 matches at 15 bases. With 2 bases clipped from V and 10 bases from J, the junction kept 7 bases outside the gene matches. Germline CDR1 is SGHRS and CDR2 is YFSETQ. The CDR3 contains 16 residues. CDR3 nucleotide sequence: TGCGCCAGCAGCTTTGGGACTAGCGGGGGGAATCGGGAGCAGTTCTTC. Translated, it gives CASSFGTSGGNREQFF.

This chain uses TRBV24-1 with TRBJ2-1; 7 bases line up with TRBD2. Per germline, CDR1 KGHDR and CDR2 SFDVKD. V shed 2 bases, J shed 4 bases, and the junction held 7 bases outside the gene matches. This CDR3 spans 16 amino acids. CDR3 DNA: TGTGCCACCAGTGATTCTCGGGCGGGAGCTTACAATGAGCAGTTCTTC. This gives the protein CATSDSRAGAYNEQFF.

V and J are TRBV20-1 and TRBJ2-7; D is possibly TRBD2 (5 bases). The length of the CDR3 is 12 residues. Trimming shortened V by 4 bases and J by 4 bases, and 11 bases separated the two germline ends. From germline, CDR1 is DFQATT and CDR2 SNEGSKA (reference sequence). CDR3 nucleotide sequence: TGCAGTGCTATACTAGGTTCTTACGAGCAGTACGTC. Amino acids: CSAILGSYEQYV.

This clonotype occurred many times. The rearrangement links TRBV10-3 to TRBJ2-5, with D possibly being TRBD1 (5 bases). CDR3 length: 13 residues. Germline V lookup: CDR1 ENHRY, CDR2 SYGVKD. Between the trimmed V and J ends, which lost 9 bases and 0 bases, there was a span of 11 bases. The CDR3 nucleotides read TGTGCCATAAGGGGTAGGGACCAAGAGACCCAGTACTTC. Protein product: CAIRGRDQETQYF.

The rearrangement joins TRBV4-2 to TRBJ2-1; D gene uncertain. Looked up from germline, CDR1 is LGHNA and CDR2 is YNFKEQ. The CDR3 length is 16 residues. V was shortened by 1 base and J by 3 bases, with 13 bases between the two germline ends. The CDR3: CASSQVDTWGYNEQFF. In nucleotides, the CDR3 is TGTGCCAGCAGCCAAGTCGACACTTGGGGCTACAATGAGCAGTTCTTC.

J is TRBJ2-1 and V is TRBV24-1; 9 nucleotides align to TRBD1. V gave up 4 bases and J gave up 1 base; unmatched junction bases: 4. The CDR3 loop spans 16 amino acids. CDR1 and CDR2 (germline): KGHDR, SFDVKD. The CDR3 nucleotides are TGTGCCACCAGTGACATGACAGGGGGATCCTACAATGAGCAGTTCTTC. Translated: CATSDMTGGSYNEQFF.

There are a few counts of this clonotype. This chain links TRBV10-2 with TRBJ2-3; no clear D gene. V lost 3 bases, J lost 0 bases, and 13 bases lay in between. Germline values: CDR1 WSHSY, CDR2 SAAADI. The CDR3 runs to 16 residues. CDR3 in amino acids: CASSDHRVWSTDTQYF. The DNA of the CDR3 is TGCGCCAGCAGTGACCATAGGGTCTGGAGCACAGATACGCAGTATTTT.

This clonotype occurred many times. The chain recombines TRBV12-3 or TRBV12-4 with TRBJ1-5; TRBD1 aligns across 9 bases. With 5 bases clipped from V and 4 bases from J, the junction kept 6 bases outside the gene matches. The length of the CDR3 is 15 residues. The CDR3 here is CASSPTGQGNQPQHF. CDR3 nucleotides: TGTGCCAGCAGTCCTACGGGACAGGGAAATCAGCCCCAGCATTTT.

The chain joins TRBV2 to TRBJ2-1; 8 positions match TRBD1. The CDR3 is made up of 15 amino acids. Germline assignment: CDR1 SNHLY and CDR2 FYNNEI. J was trimmed by 1 base and V by 3 bases; bases with no gene match: 2. As DNA, the CDR3 is TGTGCCAGCAGTGAGGACAGGGTTTCCTACAATGAGCAGTTCTTC. It specifies CASSEDRVSYNEQFF.

V gene TRBV20-1 combines with J gene TRBJ2-7; tentatively, D is TRBD2 (5 bases). Trimming took 6 bases from V and 3 from J, leaving 9 bases between them. The CDR3 is made up of 11 amino acids. The V gene's germline CDR1 is DFQATT and CDR2 SNEGSKA (reference sequence). The CDR3 DNA sequence: TGCAGTGCCGGGGAGTTCTACGAGCAGTACGTC. Amino acid sequence: CSAGEFYEQYV.

The J gene is TRBJ1-2, the V gene TRBV20-1, with 7 bases that match TRBD1. Germline V gives CDR1 DFQATT, CDR2 SNEGSKA (reference sequence). V lost 6 bases, J lost 0 bases, and 4 bases stayed unmatched. The CDR3 length is 13 residues. Written as DNA, the CDR3 is TGCAGTGCCCCGACAGGGCCTAACTATGGCTACACCTTC. It codes for CSAPTGPNYGYTF.

This clonotype was seen a few times. The chain is built from TRBV7-2 and TRBJ2-1, with 10 bases matching TRBD2. This CDR3 has 15 residues. Germline trimming cut 4 bases from V and 8 bases from J; bases unmatched to any gene: 8. Germline CDR1 SGHTA, CDR2 FQGNSA. The DNA of the CDR3 is TGTGCCAGCAGCTGGCGTACTAGCGGGGTACATGAGCAGTTCTTC. Translation gives CASSWRTSGVHEQFF.

This chain joins TRBV7-9 and TRBJ1-1; 7 bases are shared with TRBD1. Germline CDR1 reads SEHNR; CDR2 reads FQNEAQ (reference sequence). V trimming: 5 bases; J trimming: 0 bases; junction bases outside the gene matches: 6. The CDR3 covers 15 residues. This chain's CDR3 is CASSQGQRMNTEAFF. The CDR3, as DNA: TGTGCCAGCAGCCAGGGACAGCGCATGAACACTGAAGCTTTCTTT.

This clonotype came up a few times. The CDR3 region is CASSLRGGSNTGELFF. In DNA, the CDR3 is TGTGCCAGCAGCTTAAGGGGTGGGAGCAACACCGGGGAGCTGTTTTTT. The chain joins TRBV7-3 to TRBJ2-2, with D maybe TRBD2 (5 bases). This CDR3 comprises 16 residues. Germline CDR1 SGHTA, CDR2 FQGTGA. Trimming stripped 1 base from V and 2 bases from J, with 11 bases between.

The sample holds many counts of this clonotype. The junction does not match germline at one end; this may be a read error. This chain links TRBV10-3 with TRBJ2-1, with TRBD2 matching 11 bases. The CDR3 is made up of 14 amino acids. Germline CDR1 ENHRY, CDR2 SYGVKD. CDR3 sequence reads: CAISESGLAVNWVF. As DNA, the CDR3 is TGTGCCATCAGTGAGTCGGGACTAGCGGTAAACTGGGTCTTC.

This clonotype was counted only a few times. V gene TRBV4-1 combines with J gene TRBJ2-1, with 9 positions matching TRBD2. This CDR3 has 18 residues. Losses at the gene ends were 3 bases for V and 7 bases for J; bases not matched to a gene: 16. Germline CDR1 reads MGHRA; CDR2 reads YSYEKL. In DNA form, the CDR3 reads TGCGCCAGCAGCCACACACGCGGGGGGGAGGGGGGTAGGAATGAGCAGTTCTTC. Translating gives CASSHTRGGEGGRNEQFF.

This clonotype turned up a few times. The rearrangement joins TRBV7-8 to TRBJ1-6; the D is unclear. This CDR3 is built from 14 residues. The germline V gene encodes CDR1 SGHVS and CDR2 FQNEAQ. Trimming cost V 6 bases and J 9 bases, with 15 bases left between them. The CDR3 DNA is TGTGCCAGCAGTCCCCCAGGTTCGGTTTCACCCCTCCACTTT. Translated: CASSPPGSVSPLHF.

This clonotype was found a few times. CDR3 region: CASSEGRGPNNSPLHF. The CDR3 nucleotides are TGCGCCAGCAGCGAGGGCCGAGGGCCGAATAATTCACCCCTCCACTTT. The chain joins TRBV10-1 to TRBJ1-6; no clear D gene. CDR3 length: 16 residues. CDR1 and CDR2 from the germline V gene are WNHNN and SYGVQD (reference sequence). V was shortened by 6 bases and J by 5 bases, with 17 bases between the two germline ends.

The chain employs TRBV5-1 and TRBJ1-1; D ambiguous. The germline V gene has CDR1 SGHRS and CDR2 YFSETQ. Trimming pared 2 bases from V and 2 bases from J, leaving 16 bases between. There are 16 residues in the CDR3. This CDR3 reads CASSLGNRQINTEAFF. In DNA form, the CDR3 reads TGCGCCAGCAGCTTAGGTAATCGACAAATCAACACTGAAGCTTTCTTT.

In this sample, this clonotype turned up a few times. The chain joins TRBV4-1 to TRBJ2-1; TRBD2 matches at 8 bases. Germline CDR1 reads MGHRA; CDR2 reads YSYEKL. The CDR3 extends over 13 amino acids. V trimming: 4 bases; J trimming: 8 bases; junction bases outside the gene matches: 4. This CDR3 reads CASSPLAGYEQFF. Here the CDR3 DNA reads TGCGCCAGCAGCCCGCTAGCGGGCTATGAGCAGTTCTTC.

This clonotype showed up just a few times. J is TRBJ2-7 and V is TRBV10-3; no clear D gene. There are 14 residues in the CDR3. The germline V and J ends were trimmed by 11 bases and 3 bases, with 20 bases remaining between them. CDR1 is ENHRY and CDR2 is SYGVKD in the germline V gene. Here the CDR3 DNA reads TGTGCCGCAGCACCTGCGGCACTCTACTACGAGCAGTACGTC. It specifies CAAAPAALYYEQYV.

The table lists this clonotype with a few counts. The chain uses TRBV11-2 and TRBJ2-1, with 9 bases matching TRBD2. Germline values: CDR1 SGHAT, CDR2 FQNNGV. V gave up 1 base and J gave up 5 bases; unmatched junction bases: 9. This CDR3 is 17 amino acids long. The CDR3 DNA follows: TGTGCCAGCAGCTTAGGCCGCGCGGGAGGGCCTGACAATGAGCAGTTCTTC. Translating it yields CASSLGRAGGPDNEQFF.

The chain couples TRBV7-9 to TRBJ2-5; 9 bases are a match to TRBD1. Germline CDR1 and CDR2: SEHNR and FQNEAQ (reference sequence). Unmatched junction bases numbered 11, after V lost 7 bases and J lost 5 bases. The CDR3 has 15 amino acids. CDR3 sequence (DNA): TGTGCCAGCAAGCCCGGACAGGGGTTAAGGGAGACCCAGTACTTC. This encodes CASKPGQGLRETQYF.

The rearrangement links TRBV12-3 or TRBV12-4 to TRBJ2-7; TRBD2 might be the D (5 bases). With 5 bases removed from V and 4 bases from J, the gap between germline ends came to 12 bases. There are 13 residues in the CDR3. The CDR3 region is CASSPGNEYEQYF. CDR3 bases: TGTGCCAGCAGTCCCGGGAATGAGTACGAGCAGTACTTC.

This clonotype has a handful of counts. The chain links TRBV5-1 to TRBJ2-5, with D perhaps matching TRBD1 (5 bases). CDR1 and CDR2 (germline): SGHRS, YFSETQ. The CDR3 covers 15 residues. V was pared by 2 bases and J by 5 bases, with 16 bases between. CDR3 region: CASSLSGQKEETQYF. The CDR3 DNA follows: TGCGCCAGCAGCTTATCAGGACAAAAAGAGGAGACCCAGTACTTC.

This clonotype was found many times. V gene TRBV12-3 or TRBV12-4 combines with J gene TRBJ2-1; 9 bases fit TRBD2. The CDR3 loop spans 14 amino acids. J lost 6 bases, V lost 7 bases, and 7 bases had no gene match. Written as DNA, the CDR3 is TGTGCCAGCACCGGGACTAGCAGCCTCAATGAGCAGTTCTTC. As protein: CASTGTSSLNEQFF.